This record concerns one T cell receptor (beta chain) sequence. Germline values: CDR1 KGHDR, CDR2 SFDVKD. Trimming removed 6 bases from V and 2 bases from J, with 9 bases in between. The CDR3 length is 13 residues. TCRdb processed the RT-PCR reads anew with MiXCR; each CDR3 protein has one entry. The profile shows approximately 720,000 distinct CDR3 sequences, about 14% of them singletons. Sequenced material: memory CD4+ T cells from blood. The genes are TRBV24-1 and TRBJ1-2, with D possibly TRBD1 on 6 matching bases. This clonotype was obtained from a female donor in good health, serving as a healthy control. The CDR3 loop is CATSYQGNYGYTF. For the CDR3, the DNA is TGTGCCACCAGTTATCAGGGGAACTATGGCTACACCTTC.